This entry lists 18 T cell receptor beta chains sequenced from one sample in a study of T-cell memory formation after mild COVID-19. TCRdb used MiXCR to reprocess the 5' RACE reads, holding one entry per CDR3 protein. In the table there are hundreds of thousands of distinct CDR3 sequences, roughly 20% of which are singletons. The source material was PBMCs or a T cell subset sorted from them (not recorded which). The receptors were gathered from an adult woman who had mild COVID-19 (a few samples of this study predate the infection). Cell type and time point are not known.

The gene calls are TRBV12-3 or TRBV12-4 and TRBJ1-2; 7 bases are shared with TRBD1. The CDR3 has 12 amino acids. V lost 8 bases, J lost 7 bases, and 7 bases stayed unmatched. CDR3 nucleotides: TGTGCCAGCGGAGCGCCAGGGGGTGGCTACACCTTC. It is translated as CASGAPGGGYTF.

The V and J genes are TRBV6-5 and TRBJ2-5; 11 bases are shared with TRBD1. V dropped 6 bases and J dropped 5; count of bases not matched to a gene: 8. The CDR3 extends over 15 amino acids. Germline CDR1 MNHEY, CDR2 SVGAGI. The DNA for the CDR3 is TGTGCCAGCAGAACCTTGGACAGGGGGCAGGAGACCCAGTACTTC. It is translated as CASRTLDRGQETQYF.

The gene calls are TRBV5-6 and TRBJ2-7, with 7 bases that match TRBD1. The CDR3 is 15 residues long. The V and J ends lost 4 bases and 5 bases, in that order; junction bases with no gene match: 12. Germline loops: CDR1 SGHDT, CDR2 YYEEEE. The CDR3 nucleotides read TGTGCCAGCAGCACGGCGACAGGGAACATGGACGAGCAGTACTTC. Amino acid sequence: CASSTATGNMDEQYF.

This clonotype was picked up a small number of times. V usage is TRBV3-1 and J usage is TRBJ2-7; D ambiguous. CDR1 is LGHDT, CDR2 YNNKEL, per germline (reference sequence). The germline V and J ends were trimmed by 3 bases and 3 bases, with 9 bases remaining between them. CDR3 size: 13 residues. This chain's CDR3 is CASSHRPDYEQYF. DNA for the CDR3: TGTGCCAGCAGCCACAGACCCGACTACGAGCAGTACTTC.

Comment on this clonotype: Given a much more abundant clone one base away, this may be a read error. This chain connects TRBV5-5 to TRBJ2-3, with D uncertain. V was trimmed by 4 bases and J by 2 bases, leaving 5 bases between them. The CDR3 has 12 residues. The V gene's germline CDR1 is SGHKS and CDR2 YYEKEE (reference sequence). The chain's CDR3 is CASSADTDTQYF. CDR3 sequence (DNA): TGTGCCAGCAGCGCGGACACAGATACGCAGTATTTT.

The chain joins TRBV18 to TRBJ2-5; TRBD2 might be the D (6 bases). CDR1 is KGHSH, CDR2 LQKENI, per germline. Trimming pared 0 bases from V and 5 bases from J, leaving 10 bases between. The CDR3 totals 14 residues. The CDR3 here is CASSPPPGRETQYF. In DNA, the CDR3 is TGTGCCAGCTCACCACCCCCTGGGAGGGAGACCCAGTACTTC.

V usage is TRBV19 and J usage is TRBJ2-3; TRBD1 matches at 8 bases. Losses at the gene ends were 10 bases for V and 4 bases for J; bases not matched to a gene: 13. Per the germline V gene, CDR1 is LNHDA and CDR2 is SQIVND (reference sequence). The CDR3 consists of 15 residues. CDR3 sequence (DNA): TGTGCCACCACCCCCGGGGTGACAGGGGCAGATACGCAGTATTTT. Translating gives CATTPGVTGADTQYF.

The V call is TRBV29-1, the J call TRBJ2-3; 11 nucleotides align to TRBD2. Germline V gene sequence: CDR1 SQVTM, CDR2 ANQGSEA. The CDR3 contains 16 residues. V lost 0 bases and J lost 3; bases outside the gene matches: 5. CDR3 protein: CSVEDPSGRTTDTQYF. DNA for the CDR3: TGCAGCGTTGAAGATCCTAGCGGGAGGACTACAGATACGCAGTATTTT.

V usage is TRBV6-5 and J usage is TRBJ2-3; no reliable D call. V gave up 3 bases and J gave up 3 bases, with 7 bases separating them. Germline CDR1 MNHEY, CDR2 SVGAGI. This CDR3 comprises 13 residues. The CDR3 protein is CASSYSNTDTQYF. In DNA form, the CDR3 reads TGTGCCAGCAGTTATTCAAATACAGATACGCAGTATTTT.

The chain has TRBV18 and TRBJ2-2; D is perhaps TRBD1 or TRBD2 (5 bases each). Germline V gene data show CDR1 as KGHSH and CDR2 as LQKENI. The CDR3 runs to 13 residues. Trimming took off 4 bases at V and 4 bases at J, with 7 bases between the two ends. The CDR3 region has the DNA TGTGCCAGCTCACGGGACGTCACCGGGGAGCTGTTTTTT. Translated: CASSRDVTGELFF.

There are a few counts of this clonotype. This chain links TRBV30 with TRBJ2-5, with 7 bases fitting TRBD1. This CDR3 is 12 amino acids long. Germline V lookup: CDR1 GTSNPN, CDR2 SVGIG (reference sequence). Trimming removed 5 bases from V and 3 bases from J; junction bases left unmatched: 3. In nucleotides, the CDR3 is TGTGCCTGGGTGACAGGGAAAGAGACCCAGTACTTC. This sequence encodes CAWVTGKETQYF.

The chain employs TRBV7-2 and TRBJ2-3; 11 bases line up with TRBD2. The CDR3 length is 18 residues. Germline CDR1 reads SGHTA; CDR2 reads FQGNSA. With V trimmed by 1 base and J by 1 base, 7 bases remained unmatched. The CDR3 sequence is CASSLVGGLAERTDTQYF. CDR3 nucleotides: TGTGCCAGCAGCTTAGTCGGGGGACTAGCGGAACGCACAGATACGCAGTATTTT.

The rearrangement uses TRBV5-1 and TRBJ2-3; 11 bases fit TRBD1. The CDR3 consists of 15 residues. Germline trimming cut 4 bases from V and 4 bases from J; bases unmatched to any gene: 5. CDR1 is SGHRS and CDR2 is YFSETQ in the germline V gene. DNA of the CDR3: TGCGCCAGCAGCCTCGGACAGGGGGCCGCAGATACGCAGTATTTT. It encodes CASSLGQGAADTQYF.

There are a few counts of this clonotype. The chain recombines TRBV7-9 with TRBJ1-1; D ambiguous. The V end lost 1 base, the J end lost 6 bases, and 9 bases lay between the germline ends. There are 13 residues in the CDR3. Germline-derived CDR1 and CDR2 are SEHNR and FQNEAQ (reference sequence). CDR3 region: CASSLGPVPEAFF. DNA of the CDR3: TGTGCCAGCAGCTTAGGCCCAGTCCCTGAAGCTTTCTTT.

The CDR3, as DNA: TGTGCCAGCAGCCAAGACGGCCGGGTGGGCAATGAGCAGTTCTTC. Translation gives CASSQDGRVGNEQFF. V is TRBV3-1 and J is TRBJ2-1, with unresolved D. Looked up from germline, CDR1 is LGHDT and CDR2 is YNNKEL (reference sequence). The CDR3 runs 15 residues. V was pared by 0 bases and J by 6 bases, with 12 bases between.

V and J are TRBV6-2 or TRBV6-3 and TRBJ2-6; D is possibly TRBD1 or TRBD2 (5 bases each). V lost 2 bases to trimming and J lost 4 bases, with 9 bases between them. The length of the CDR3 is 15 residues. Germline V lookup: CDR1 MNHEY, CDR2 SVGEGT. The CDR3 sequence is CASSYRGAGANVLTF. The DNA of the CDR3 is TGTGCCAGCAGTTACCGGGGCGCCGGGGCCAACGTCCTGACTTTC.

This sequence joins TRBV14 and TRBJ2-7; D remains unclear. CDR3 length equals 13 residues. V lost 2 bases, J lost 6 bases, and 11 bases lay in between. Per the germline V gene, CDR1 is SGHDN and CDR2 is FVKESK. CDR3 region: CASSQHYGSEQYF. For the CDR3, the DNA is TGTGCCAGCAGCCAACATTATGGGTCCGAGCAGTACTTC.

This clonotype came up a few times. The CDR3: CASASSGSGNEQFF. DNA for the CDR3: TGTGCCAGTGCATCTAGCGGGAGTGGCAATGAGCAGTTCTTC. The chain is built from TRBV12-3 or TRBV12-4 and TRBJ2-1, with 10 bases identical to TRBD2. The CDR3 is made up of 14 amino acids. J lost 6 bases, V lost 9 bases, and 8 bases had no gene match.